This passage covers 20 T cell receptor beta chains from one sample sequenced in a study of blood T cell repertoires in COVID-19. Produced via immunoSEQ multiplex PCR; TCRdb's table is partial and in-frame only. The top ten clones hold over 3.5% of a sample with 35,000 to 50,000 clones, approximately 88% of them seen once. Sequenced: peripheral blood. These receptor sequences come from a human donor in a cohort sampled during active COVID-19.

The sample holds a few counts of this clone. This chain connects TRBV6-2 or TRBV6-3 to TRBJ2-1; 13 bases are a match to TRBD2. Trimming took 4 bases from V and 7 from J; bases not matched to a gene: 4. This CDR3 has 15 residues. The V gene's germline CDR1 is MNHEY and CDR2 SVGEGT. CDR3 protein: CASSSPGLAGNEQFF. In DNA form, the CDR3 reads TGTGCCAGCAGTTCTCCGGGACTAGCGGGAAATGAGCAGTTCTTC.

The rearrangement uses TRBV7-9 and TRBJ1-1, with D unclear. The CDR3 runs 14 residues. The V end was cut by 1 base, the J end by 1 base, with 7 bases between. The V gene's germline CDR1 is SEHNR and CDR2 FQNEAQ (reference sequence). CDR3 DNA: TGTGCCAGCAGCTTAGAGACACCGAACACTGAAGCTTTCTTT. Protein product: CASSLETPNTEAFF.

This clone was counted only a few times. This chain joins TRBV11-2 and TRBJ1-4, with D maybe TRBD1 (6 bases). The CDR3 is made up of 15 amino acids. Germline V lookup: CDR1 SGHAT, CDR2 FQNNGV. The V and J ends lost 2 bases and 7 bases respectively, with 14 bases between them. The CDR3 bases are TGTGCCAGCAGCTTAAGGCGAACAGGGAGTGAAAAACTGTTTTTT. It encodes CASSLRRTGSEKLFF.

The chain combines TRBV11-3 with TRBJ1-3; TRBD1 might be the D (5 bases). Per germline, CDR1 SGHNT and CDR2 YENEEA. V gave up 1 base and J gave up 0 bases, with 16 bases separating them. The CDR3 is made up of 18 amino acids. CDR3 nucleotides: TGTGCCAGCAGCTTAGCTGGGGCCAGGGTCAGCTCTGGAAACACCATATATTTT. Translating it yields CASSLAGARVSSGNTIYF.

J is TRBJ2-7 and V is TRBV7-9, with 9 bases identical to TRBD1. The V gene end was trimmed by 5 bases and the J gene end by 0 bases; junction bases not matched to a gene: 8. The CDR3 extends over 16 amino acids. Germline V lookup: CDR1 SEHNR, CDR2 FQNEAQ (reference sequence). CDR3 nucleotides: TGTGCCAGCAGCCCTAACCAGGGACAGGGCTCCTACGAGCAGTACTTC. Encoded protein: CASSPNQGQGSYEQYF.

The chain recombines TRBV6-5 with TRBJ1-1, with 7 bases identical to TRBD1. Trimming at V came to 4 bases and at J to 4 bases, leaving 6 bases not matched to a gene. The germline V gene encodes CDR1 MNHEY and CDR2 SVGAGI. This CDR3 contains 14 residues. The CDR3 spells CASSSQAGGTEAFF. CDR3 coding DNA: TGTGCCAGCAGTTCCCAAGCAGGGGGCACTGAAGCTTTCTTT.

The CDR3 region has the DNA TGTGCCAGCAGCTTAACCGGGGCTAGCGGGGGGGCTAGCTCCTACAATGAGCAGTTCTTC. This encodes CASSLTGASGGASSYNEQFF. The chain is built from TRBV7-3 and TRBJ2-1; 12 bases are a match to TRBD2. The CDR3 totals 20 residues. V lost 0 bases and J lost 0; bases outside the gene matches: 9. Germline CDR1 reads SGHTA; CDR2 reads FQGTGA.

The chain links TRBV6-2 or TRBV6-3 to TRBJ2-7, with D perhaps matching TRBD1 (6 bases). CDR1 is MNHEY and CDR2 is SVGEGT in the germline V gene. The length of the CDR3 is 13 residues. With 4 bases removed from V and 5 bases from J, the gap between germline ends came to 12 bases. The CDR3 sequence is CASSLGRGDEQYF. The DNA for the CDR3 is TGTGCCAGCAGTTTGGGCAGGGGAGACGAGCAGTACTTC.

This chain connects TRBV5-6 to TRBJ2-5; D is undetermined. Between the trimmed V and J ends, which lost 4 bases and 5 bases, there was a span of 6 bases. The CDR3 length is 11 residues. Germline CDR1 is SGHDT and CDR2 is YYEEEE. CDR3 sequence reads: CASSVRETQYF. CDR3 DNA: TGTGCCAGCAGCGTGCGGGAGACCCAGTACTTC.

The rearrangement uses TRBV27 and TRBJ2-3; weak D call: TRBD1 (5 bases). The CDR3 has 14 amino acids. Per the germline V gene, CDR1 is MNHEY and CDR2 is SMNVEV (reference sequence). V was shortened by 5 bases and J by 5 bases, with 14 bases between the two germline ends. The CDR3 loop reads CASSPTGRVDTQYF. CDR3 DNA: TGTGCCAGCAGTCCTACAGGACGAGTAGATACGCAGTATTTT.

The chain's CDR3 is CASSLEFQAGANVLTF. The CDR3 DNA follows: TGTGCCAGCAGCTTGGAATTCCAGGCTGGGGCCAACGTCCTGACTTTC. This chain connects TRBV5-5 to TRBJ2-6; D gene uncertain. Per the germline V gene, CDR1 is SGHKS and CDR2 is YYEKEE (reference sequence). The ends were cut back, 0 bases at V and 2 bases at J, with 9 bases in the middle. CDR3 length: 16 amino acids.

The rearrangement links TRBV15 to TRBJ2-7; 8 bases are a match to TRBD1. This CDR3 spans 16 amino acids. CDR1 and CDR2 from the germline V gene are LNHNV and YYDKDF (reference sequence). With 5 bases clipped from V and 4 bases from J, the junction kept 13 bases outside the gene matches. The CDR3 DNA reads TGTGCCACCAGCCCTTCAGGGGGCGGCGGGGAATACGAGCAGTACTTC. Encoded protein: CATSPSGGGGEYEQYF.

The CDR3 sequence is CASSGLAGVSGELFF. The CDR3 DNA is TGTGCCAGCAGTGGGCTAGCGGGAGTAAGCGGGGAGCTGTTTTTT. J is TRBJ2-2 and V is TRBV2; 10 bases map to TRBD2. CDR1 and CDR2 (germline): SNHLY, FYNNEI. CDR3 length: 15 amino acids. Germline trimming cut 4 bases from V and 7 bases from J; bases unmatched to any gene: 6.

The chain couples TRBV18 to TRBJ1-1; 7 bases are shared with TRBD1. Per germline, CDR1 KGHSH and CDR2 LQKENI. This CDR3 is 14 amino acids long. V dropped 3 bases and J dropped 7; count of bases not matched to a gene: 8. The CDR3, as DNA: TGTGCCAGCTCACCGGCCAGGGGGGATGGTGAAGCTTTCTTT. Translated, it gives CASSPARGDGEAFF.

V is TRBV9 and J is TRBJ1-4; D call uncertain. V was clipped by 0 bases and J by 3 bases, with 9 bases between them. From germline, CDR1 is SGDLS and CDR2 YYNGEE. The CDR3 runs to 15 residues. CDR3: CASSVGPGSNEKLFF. In DNA, the CDR3 is TGTGCCAGCAGCGTAGGACCAGGCTCTAATGAAAAACTGTTTTTT. Variable domain in full (rest from reference TRBV9 and TRBJ1-4): DSGVTQTPKHLITATGQRVTLRCSPRSGDLSVYWYQQSLDQGLQFLIQYYNGEERAKGNILERFSAQQFPDLHSELNLSSLELGDSALYFCASSVGPGSNEKLFFGSGTQLSVL.

The chain links TRBV18 to TRBJ1-5; D not certain. Germline V gene data show CDR1 as KGHSH and CDR2 as LQKENI. V was pared by 6 bases and J by 1 base, with 7 bases between. The CDR3 extends over 13 amino acids. The CDR3 loop is CASSTVSNQPQHF. The CDR3 region has the DNA TGTGCCAGCTCCACGGTCAGCAATCAGCCCCAGCATTTT.

Notes on this clone: Sequence at one end of the junction differs from germline and may be a read error. The CDR3 DNA reads TGTGCTAGCAGCCCTCACGAGGGCTCCTACAATGAGCAGTTCTTC. The encoded protein is CASSPHEGSYNEQFF. The J gene is TRBJ2-1, the V gene TRBV7-7; TRBD2 might be the D (5 bases). The CDR3 totals 15 residues. CDR1 is SSHAT, CDR2 FNYEAQ, per germline (reference sequence).

The CDR3 reads CASSAQGWGTDTQYF. CDR3 bases: TGTGCCAGCAGCGCCCAGGGGTGGGGCACAGATACGCAGTATTTT. The chain employs TRBV11-3 and TRBJ2-3; D may be TRBD1 (6 bases). The V gene lost 5 bases and the J gene lost 1 base, with 13 bases spanning the gap. The CDR3 totals 15 residues. Germline V lookup: CDR1 SGHNT, CDR2 YENEEA. Using reference TRBV11-3 and TRBJ2-3 for the parts outside the CDR3, the full variable domain is EAGVVQSPRYKIIEKKQPVAFWCNPISGHNTLYWYLQNLGQGPELLIRYENEEAVDDSQLPKDRFSAERLKGVDSTLKIQPAELGDSAVYLCASSAQGWGTDTQYFGPGTRLTVL.

The chain links TRBV5-1 to TRBJ1-4; 8 positions match TRBD1. Germline V gene lookup returns CDR1 SGHRS and CDR2 YFSETQ. J gave up 8 bases and V 2 bases, and 11 bases lay outside the gene matches. The CDR3 is made up of 16 amino acids. This CDR3 reads CASSFFGTGGNEKLFF. The CDR3 nucleotides are TGCGCCAGCAGCTTTTTCGGGACAGGTGGGAACGAAAAACTGTTTTTT. The entire variable domain, with the rest obtained from reference TRBV5-1 and TRBJ1-4, is as follows: KAGVTQTPRYLIKTRGQQVTLSCSPISGHRSVSWYQQTPGQGLQFLFEYFSETQRNKGNFPGRFSGRQFSNSRSEMNVSTLELGDSALYLCASSFFGTGGNEKLFFGSGTQLSVL.

The chain is built from TRBV28 and TRBJ2-5; 11 bases are shared with TRBD2. The CDR3 loop spans 14 amino acids. The germline gives CDR1 MDHEN, CDR2 SYDVKM. Trimming at V came to 5 bases and at J to 4 bases, leaving 3 bases not matched to a gene. The CDR3 DNA is TGTGCCAGCAGTACTCTAGCGGGAGGAGAGACCCAGTACTTC. Translation gives CASSTLAGGETQYF. The full variable domain, with the rest looked up from reference TRBV28 and TRBJ2-5, is DVKVTQSSRYLVKRTGEKVFLECVQDMDHENMFWYRQDPGLGLRLIYFSYDVKMKEKGDIPEGYSVSREKKERFSLILESASTNQTSMYLCASSTLAGGETQYFGPGTRLLVL.